This T cell receptor beta chain is from a study of T cell changes during pregnancy in multiple sclerosis. Clones were read by immunoSEQ multiplex PCR, and TCRdb kept only the in-frame ones, dropping some. The data show tens of thousands of clones, approximately 95% seen once. The CDR3 is made up of 14 amino acids. From germline, CDR1 is LGHNA and CDR2 YSLEER. The trim removed 0 bases at V and 5 bases at J, leaving 2 bases unmatched. This TCR came from a female donor with multiple sclerosis, enrolled in a pregnancy study. This sample comprised CD4+ T cells from peripheral blood mononuclear cells, obtained after pregnancy. This chain uses TRBV4-3 with TRBJ1-2; 8 positions match TRBD1. In DNA, the CDR3 is TGCGCCAGCAGCCAAGACGGACAGGGTTATGGCTACACCTTC. This gives the protein CASSQDGQGYGYTF.